This T cell receptor beta chain was sequenced in a study of vaccination and CD4 T cells after COVID-19. The overall study: Convalescent cases consisted of six males and four females, of whom two were Hispanic. The stimulating agents, overlapping spike peptides, came from SARS-CoV-2, HCoV-NL63, HCoV-OC43 and HCoV-229E.

V shed 2 bases and J shed 7 bases, with 12 bases lying between them. Germline CDR1 is KGHSH and CDR2 is LQKENI. This CDR3 is 14 amino acids long. This clonotype was seen more than once but under ten times. Its cognate antigen is unknown. Study results and caveats: Convalescent patients saw a median 86.3% of their reactive clones show up only after vaccination. Looking at convalescent patients, 304 of their 307 vaccine-specific clones were spike mono-reactive.

Noted treatment: approximately nine-day PBMC culture with coronavirus spike peptide pools or control peptides (ViraFEST assay). CD4+ T lymphocytes from the unexposed donor were collected before the COVID-19 pandemic (2011-2018). Scientists ran DNA taken from cultured CD4+ T cells through the Oncomine TCR Beta short-read assay for sequencing. A single record per CDR3 protein comes from TCRdb applying MiXCR to the PCR reads. This table holds thousands of distinct CDR3 sequences, almost 30% found once. The sequence was collected from a human donor in good health. The rearrangement links TRBV18 to TRBJ1-5; possible D gene TRBD1, 6 bases. The sample consisted of CD4+ T cells from blood, cultured in vitro. For the CDR3, the DNA is TGTGCCAGCTCACCAGAGGCAGGGGACCAGCCCCAGCATTTT. It is translated as CASSPEAGDQPQHF.